One and the same sample provided the 30 T cell receptor beta chains below, sequenced in a study of cytomegalovirus exposure and HLA in healthy donors. A multiplex PCR was run with 60 Vbeta primers and 13 Jbeta primers. Clones were sequenced by immunoSEQ multiplex PCR, and TCRdb holds only the in-frame ones, with some missing. The profile shows around 110,000 clones, around 69% of them singletons. Sequenced input: PBMCs. Every receptor here comes from a woman aged 40-49 years in good health and CMV-seropositive.

The chain recombines TRBV6-4 with TRBJ2-7, with 8 bases fitting TRBD2. Per germline, CDR1 MRHNA and CDR2 SNTAGT. CDR3 length: 14 amino acids. Trimming cost V 6 bases and J 5 bases; bases outside gene matches: 9. The CDR3 here is CASSPAGGSHEQYF. The CDR3 coding sequence is TGTGCCAGCAGCCCCGCGGGGGGTTCCCACGAGCAGTACTTC.

The sample holds a few counts of this clone. J is TRBJ1-1 and V is TRBV29-1, with TRBD1 matching over 7 bases. V dropped 4 bases and J dropped 4; count of bases not matched to a gene: 6. Per germline, CDR1 SQVTM and CDR2 ANQGSEA. The CDR3 has 13 amino acids. CDR3 residues: CSVATGDGTEAFF. The CDR3 DNA sequence: TGCAGCGTTGCCACAGGGGATGGCACTGAAGCTTTCTTT.

The chain has TRBV7-6 and TRBJ2-1; TRBD2 matches 7 bases. After removal of 1 base from V and 8 bases from J, the junction contained 5 bases not matched to a gene. The CDR3 covers 14 residues. Germline CDR1 and CDR2: SGHVS and FNYEAQ. DNA for the CDR3: TGTGCCAGCAGCTTAGGCCGGGGGGTGGATGAGCAGTTCTTC. It is translated as CASSLGRGVDEQFF.

This clone was seen a handful of times. The rearrangement uses TRBV19 and TRBJ1-2, with TRBD1 matching 7 bases. V shed 4 bases, J shed 1 base, and the junction held 9 bases outside the gene matches. This CDR3 contains 16 residues. Germline CDR1 LNHDA, CDR2 SQIVND (reference sequence). The CDR3: CASSTPNRGGNYGYTF. DNA of the CDR3: TGTGCCAGTAGTACGCCAAACAGGGGAGGTAACTATGGCTACACCTTC.

In this sample, this clone turned up a few times. CDR3 in amino acids: CASSEVGTGYQPQHF. CDR3 coding DNA: TGTGCCAGCAGTGAAGTTGGGACAGGGTACCAGCCCCAGCATTTT. The chain has TRBV6-1 and TRBJ1-5, with 9 bases matching TRBD1. The germline V gene has CDR1 MNHNS and CDR2 SASEGT. This CDR3 has 15 residues. V lost 1 base to trimming and J lost 7 bases; unmatched junction nucleotides: 5.

The rearrangement joins TRBV9 to TRBJ2-3; 10 bases agree with TRBD2. The CDR3 covers 16 residues. Germline trimming cut 4 bases from V and 2 bases from J; bases unmatched to any gene: 7. Germline V gene sequence: CDR1 SGDLS, CDR2 YYNGEE. The CDR3 bases are TGTGCCAGCAGCTTTCAGACTAGCGGGCCCACAGATACGCAGTATTTT. Translating gives CASSFQTSGPTDTQYF.

V gene TRBV7-9 combines with J gene TRBJ2-7; 7 positions agree with TRBD1. The CDR3 length is 19 residues. In germline, CDR1 is SEHNR, CDR2 FQNEAQ (reference sequence). The ends lost 4 bases at V and 4 bases at J; junction bases unmatched: 22. CDR3 loop: CASSSRTGSLTSPPYEQYF. The DNA for the CDR3 is TGTGCCAGCAGCTCCCGGACAGGTAGCCTCACCTCCCCCCCTTACGAGCAGTACTTC.

J is TRBJ2-5 and V is TRBV2; TRBD2 matches 7 bases. V shed 3 bases, J shed 5 bases, and the junction held 9 bases outside the gene matches. Germline assignment: CDR1 SNHLY and CDR2 FYNNEI. This CDR3 has 15 residues. Here the CDR3 reads CASSDMGGVGETQYF. The CDR3 coding sequence is TGTGCCAGCAGTGACATGGGGGGGGTTGGGGAGACCCAGTACTTC.

This sequence joins TRBV5-8 and TRBJ1-5, with D unresolved. The CDR3 loop spans 18 amino acids. V was pared by 3 bases and J by 9 bases, with 28 bases between. Germline CDR1 SGHTS, CDR2 YDEGEE. The CDR3 sequence is CASSSTVRAASGQSPQHF. The DNA of the CDR3 is TGTGCCAGCAGCTCAACCGTGAGGGCTGCAAGTGGTCAGTCGCCCCAGCATTTT. Supplemented by reference TRBV5-8 and TRBJ1-5, the full variable domain reads EAGVTQSPTHLIKTRGQQATLRCSPISGHTSVYWYQQALGLGLQFLLWYDEGEERNRGNFPPRFSGRQFPNYSSELNVNALELEDSALYLCASSSTVRAASGQSPQHFGDGTRLSIL.

This chain uses TRBV6-1 with TRBJ2-2, with TRBD2 identical over 8 bases. With V trimmed by 2 bases and J by 0 bases, 8 bases remained unmatched. The CDR3 runs 18 residues. Looked up from germline, CDR1 is MNHNS and CDR2 is SASEGT. The CDR3 here is CASSELSGLAANTGELFF. The CDR3 DNA is TGTGCCAGCAGTGAATTGTCCGGACTAGCTGCGAACACCGGGGAGCTGTTTTTT.

In the case of this clone: Germline is not matched at one junction end, which may reflect a read error. This chain joins TRBV7-3 and TRBJ1-1; a possible D gene is TRBD1 (6 bases). Germline V gene lookup returns CDR1 SGHTA and CDR2 FQGTGA. The CDR3 runs 12 residues. Here the CDR3 reads CSSSQGGGRAFF. CDR3 DNA: TGTTCCAGCAGCCAAGGGGGGGGGCGAGCTTTCTTT.

The chain couples TRBV6-5 to TRBJ2-7; D remains unclear. Trimming took 3 bases from V and 4 from J, leaving 19 bases between them. This CDR3 is built from 16 residues. In germline, CDR1 is MNHEY, CDR2 SVGAGI. For the CDR3, the DNA is TGTGCCAGCAGTTATTCGGTCAGCGCCCTTTCTTACGAGCAGTACTTC. Its protein product is CASSYSVSALSYEQYF.

This rearrangement joins TRBV7-6 to TRBJ2-7; 9 bases map to TRBD2. V shed 7 bases, J shed 4 bases, and the junction held 11 bases outside the gene matches. The germline V gene has CDR1 SGHVS and CDR2 FNYEAQ. This CDR3 is 15 amino acids long. The CDR3 DNA follows: TGTGCCAGCACCCCGGGCTTAGCGGGGGCATACGAGCAGTACTTC. This codes for CASTPGLAGAYEQYF.

The chain combines TRBV12-5 with TRBJ2-1, with 14 bases fitting TRBD2. J lost 7 bases, V lost 8 bases, and 4 bases had no gene match. CDR1 and CDR2 from the germline V gene are LGHNT and FRNRAP. The length of the CDR3 is 14 residues. The CDR3 DNA is TGTGCTAGTTTGGGGACTAGCGGGAGAAATGAGCAGTTCTTC. It translates to CASLGTSGRNEQFF.

The chain carries TRBV19 and TRBJ2-2, with D tentatively TRBD1 (5 bases). Trimming took off 9 bases at V and 0 bases at J, with 11 bases between the two ends. CDR1 is LNHDA and CDR2 is SQIVND in the germline V gene (reference sequence). The CDR3 covers 14 residues. The CDR3 DNA is TGTGCCAGCGGAGTGGGGCCGAACACCGGGGAGCTGTTTTTT. Residues: CASGVGPNTGELFF.

The rearrangement links TRBV9 to TRBJ2-7, with 8 bases matching TRBD1. V trimming: 0 bases; J trimming: 7 bases; junction bases outside the gene matches: 9. Germline-derived CDR1 and CDR2 are SGDLS and YYNGEE. This CDR3 is built from 15 residues. CDR3 in amino acids: CASSVGSTGGGEQYF. CDR3 bases: TGTGCCAGCAGCGTAGGGAGTACAGGGGGTGGGGAGCAGTACTTC. Complete variable domain (other parts from reference TRBV9 and TRBJ2-7): DSGVTQTPKHLITATGQRVTLRCSPRSGDLSVYWYQQSLDQGLQFLIQYYNGEERAKGNILERFSAQQFPDLHSELNLSSLELGDSALYFCASSVGSTGGGEQYFGPGTRLTVT.

This clone was detected only a few times. The V and J genes are TRBV5-1 and TRBJ2-5; TRBD2 agrees at 8 bases. Losses at the gene ends were 6 bases for V and 5 bases for J; bases not matched to a gene: 18. Looked up from germline, CDR1 is SGHRS and CDR2 is YFSETQ. The CDR3 is 17 amino acids. CDR3 region: CASTVGLAGQLGETQYF. For the CDR3, the DNA is TGCGCCAGCACGGTGGGGCTAGCGGGCCAGCTGGGGGAGACCCAGTACTTC.

This clone rates as medium-sized (0.01 to 0.1%). The chain is built from TRBV5-5 and TRBJ2-1, with D perhaps matching TRBD1 (6 bases). Germline V gene lookup returns CDR1 SGHKS and CDR2 YYEKEE (reference sequence). V lost 4 bases, J lost 4 bases, and 18 bases lay in between. The CDR3 is made up of 16 amino acids. CDR3 DNA sequence: TGTGCCAGCAGCGCCTTGACAGGATCTCTTTACAATGAGCAGTTCTTC. Residues: CASSALTGSLYNEQFF.

V is TRBV5-1 and J is TRBJ2-2; D gene uncertain. The germline CDR1 and CDR2 sequences are SGHRS and YFSETQ. There are 17 residues in the CDR3. V lost 5 bases and J lost 1, with 18 bases in between. The CDR3 loop reads CASSPFPTAENTGELFF. The DNA for the CDR3 is TGCGCCAGCAGTCCCTTTCCTACCGCCGAGAACACCGGGGAGCTGTTTTTT.

The gene calls are TRBV6-5 and TRBJ1-1; 10 bases line up with TRBD1. Trimming removed 0 bases from V and 6 bases from J; junction bases left unmatched: 4. The CDR3 totals 15 residues. Germline V gives CDR1 MNHEY, CDR2 SVGAGI. The CDR3 loop is CASSYSTGGESEAFF. The CDR3 nucleotides are TGTGCCAGCAGTTACTCGACAGGGGGCGAGTCTGAAGCTTTCTTT.

The chain uses TRBV18 and TRBJ2-3, with a weak D call TRBD2 (6 bases). Trimming took 3 bases from V and 1 from J, leaving 11 bases between them. Looked up from germline, CDR1 is KGHSH and CDR2 is LQKENI. This CDR3 has 15 residues. Here the CDR3 DNA reads TGTGCCAGCTCACCGACGGCTAGCGGCACAGATACGCAGTATTTT. Translating it yields CASSPTASGTDTQYF.

The chain couples TRBV4-2 to TRBJ2-7, with D unclear. V shed 1 base and J shed 2 bases, with 6 bases lying between them. This CDR3 contains 13 residues. CDR1 and CDR2 (germline): LGHNA, YNFKEQ. DNA for the CDR3: TGTGCCAGCAGCCAAGGTCCCACCTACGAGCAGTACTTC. It codes for CASSQGPTYEQYF.

This clone was observed a handful of times. The rearrangement uses TRBV20-1 and TRBJ1-2; D not certain. With 6 bases removed from V and 10 bases from J, the gap between germline ends came to 15 bases. The CDR3 length is 11 residues. Germline loops: CDR1 DFQATT, CDR2 SNEGSKA (reference sequence). CDR3 bases: TGCAGTGCCCCGTCACAGCTATCCTACACCTTC. Amino acids: CSAPSQLSYTF.

The V and J genes are TRBV19 and TRBJ1-5, with 7 bases that match TRBD1. Unmatched junction bases numbered 13, after V lost 8 bases and J lost 0 bases. CDR1 is LNHDA, CDR2 SQIVND, per germline (reference sequence). This CDR3 is 17 amino acids long. The CDR3 here is CASLLRGTAYSNQPQHF. The CDR3 nucleotides read TGTGCCAGTCTGCTCAGGGGGACTGCTTATAGCAATCAGCCCCAGCATTTT.

V and J are TRBV2 and TRBJ1-1, with a tentative D call TRBD1 (5 bases). V gave up 3 bases and J gave up 5 bases, with 16 bases separating them. The CDR3 contains 15 residues. Germline CDR1 reads SNHLY; CDR2 reads FYNNEI. This CDR3 reads CASSDLGPQGTEAFF. CDR3 nucleotides: TGTGCCAGCAGTGATCTGGGGCCTCAGGGTACTGAAGCTTTCTTT.

The rearrangement joins TRBV30 to TRBJ2-1; D is possibly TRBD1 (6 bases). This CDR3 contains 14 residues. Trimming left V 1 base short and J 6 bases short, with 13 bases between. Germline V gene data show CDR1 as GTSNPN and CDR2 as SVGIG (reference sequence). Written as DNA, the CDR3 is TGTGCCTGGAGTGGCGGACAGTCCAGCAATGAGCAGTTCTTC. It specifies CAWSGGQSSNEQFF.

The chain carries TRBV4-2 and TRBJ2-7, with a possible D match to TRBD1 (6 bases). Germline V lookup: CDR1 LGHNA, CDR2 YNFKEQ. Trimming removed 1 base at V and 2 bases at J, with 9 bases between. The CDR3 has 14 residues. The CDR3 here is CASSQAGQTYEQYF. In nucleotides, the CDR3 is TGTGCCAGCAGCCAAGCTGGACAGACCTACGAGCAGTACTTC.

The CDR3 DNA follows: TGTGCCAGCAGTTTGCCCGGGGGGACCTATGGCTACACCTTC. As protein: CASSLPGGTYGYTF. The chain links TRBV28 to TRBJ1-2; D is possibly TRBD1 (5 bases). The V and J ends lost 3 bases and 4 bases respectively, with 12 bases between them. The CDR3 is made up of 14 amino acids. Germline V gives CDR1 MDHEN, CDR2 SYDVKM.

About this clone itself: The germline gene is not matched at one end of the junction; a read error may be the cause. J is TRBJ2-3 and V is TRBV7-7; D is possibly TRBD2 (7 bases). CDR1 SSHAT and CDR2 FNYEAQ come from the germline V gene (reference sequence). The CDR3 extends over 15 amino acids. CDR3 DNA sequence: TGTGCTAGCAGCCAACGGGGGGCAAGCACAGATACGCAGTATTTT. Amino acids: CASSQRGASTDTQYF. The variable domain in full, with the rest retrieved from reference TRBV7-7 and TRBJ2-3, is GAGVSQSPRYKVTKRGQDVTLRCDPISSHATLYWYQQALGQGPEFLTYFNYEAQPDKSGLPSDRFSAERPEGSISTLTIQRTEQRDSAMYRCASSQRGASTDTQYFGPGTRLTVL.

This rearrangement joins TRBV7-8 to TRBJ2-5; 10 nucleotides agree with TRBD2. The germline CDR1 and CDR2 sequences are SGHVS and FQNEAQ. This CDR3 comprises 17 residues. The V and J ends lost 2 bases and 5 bases, in that order; junction bases with no gene match: 11. The CDR3 region is CASSLWGGSGRRETQYF. As DNA, the CDR3 is TGTGCCAGCAGCTTATGGGGCGGTAGCGGGAGGAGGGAGACCCAGTACTTC.